Shown below are 18 T cell receptor beta chains from a single sample sequenced in a study of blood T cells in healthy people across ages. Together with a sample-barcoded 5' primer, a J-beta primer mix was included in a second PCR lasting about 6 to 11 cycles. TCRdb reanalysed the 5' RACE reads using MiXCR and keeps one entry per CDR3 protein. The sample lists a few hundred thousand distinct CDR3 sequences; roughly 28% were seen once. Sequencing was done on a sample of blood. The source is a woman between 65 and 79 years old in good health.

This chain links TRBV29-1 with TRBJ2-5, with no clear D. Gene TRBJ2-7 matches the end of the DNA better, so the J call may be wrong. Looked up from germline, CDR1 is SQVTM and CDR2 is ANQGSEA. This CDR3 has 15 amino acids. The chain's CDR3 is CSVVLPSANPLEQYF. The CDR3, as DNA: TGCAGCGTTGTTCTCCCTAGTGCCAATCCCCTCGAGCAGTACTTC.

This clonotype was found many times. CDR3 sequence (DNA): TGTGCCAGCAGTGGGGCTGCAACTAATGAAAAACTGTTTTTT. This encodes CASSGAATNEKLFF. The V gene is TRBV6-2 or TRBV6-3, the J gene TRBJ1-4; possible D gene TRBD1, 5 bases. Germline V gene sequence: CDR1 MNHEY, CDR2 SVGEGT. This CDR3 comprises 14 residues. Trimming shortened V by 5 bases and J by 0 bases, and 7 bases separated the two germline ends.

This clonotype was detected only a few times. The gene calls are TRBV12-3 or TRBV12-4 and TRBJ1-6; D gene uncertain. The V and J ends lost 3 bases and 0 bases respectively, with 12 bases between them. The CDR3 totals 17 residues. CDR3 loop: CASSLRAHSSYNSPLHF. The CDR3 DNA reads as TGTGCCAGCAGTTTGAGGGCCCACAGCTCCTATAATTCACCCCTCCACTTT.

The CDR3 region is CSARPPPGASGYTF. CDR3 bases: TGCAGTGCTAGGCCCCCGCCGGGGGCAAGTGGCTACACCTTC. This chain connects TRBV20-1 to TRBJ1-2; maybe TRBD1 (6 bases). Germline V lookup: CDR1 DFQATT, CDR2 SNEGSKA (reference sequence). This CDR3 is 14 amino acids long. V gave up 3 bases and J gave up 7 bases, with 18 bases separating them.

CDR3 bases: TGCAGTGCTAGTCCGGGACAGGGGGGTGTTGAGCAGTTCTTC. Protein sequence: CSASPGQGGVEQFF. This chain links TRBV20-1 with TRBJ2-1, with 11 nucleotides matching TRBD1. The V and J ends lost 3 bases and 9 bases, in that order; junction bases with no gene match: 7. CDR3 length equals 14 residues. From germline, CDR1 is DFQATT and CDR2 SNEGSKA (reference sequence).

This clonotype showed up just a few times. This rearrangement joins TRBV20-1 to TRBJ2-3; D might be TRBD2 (5 bases). Germline V gene data show CDR1 as DFQATT and CDR2 as SNEGSKA (reference sequence). V lost 3 bases, J lost 6 bases, and 13 bases lay in between. The CDR3 contains 13 residues. The CDR3 DNA reads as TGCAGTGCTAGTAGGCTAGTAGCGGATACGCAGTATTTT. Its translation: CSASRLVADTQYF.

The chain couples TRBV28 to TRBJ2-1; TRBD2 agrees at 8 bases. This CDR3 spans 16 amino acids. V was clipped by 3 bases and J by 9 bases; unmatched bases: 13. Germline assignment: CDR1 MDHEN and CDR2 SYDVKM. The CDR3 reads CASSFGGGSRGGEQFF. In nucleotides, the CDR3 is TGTGCCAGCAGTTTTGGCGGGGGGTCCAGAGGGGGTGAGCAGTTCTTC. Looking up the rest from reference TRBV28 and TRBJ2-1 gives the full variable domain: DVKVTQSSRYLVKRTGEKVFLECVQDMDHENMFWYRQDPGLGLRLIYFSYDVKMKEKGDIPEGYSVSREKKERFSLILESASTNQTSMYLCASSFGGGSRGGEQFFGPGTRLTVL.

There are a few counts of this clonotype. The V gene is TRBV5-1, the J gene TRBJ2-5, with D possibly matching TRBD2 (6 bases). The length of the CDR3 is 15 residues. The germline V gene has CDR1 SGHRS and CDR2 YFSETQ. V lost 0 bases, J lost 1 base, and 10 bases lay in between. CDR3 region: CASSLDRGSQETQYF. The DNA of the CDR3 is TGCGCCAGCAGCTTGGACCGGGGGAGCCAAGAGACCCAGTACTTC.

The gene calls are TRBV6-2 or TRBV6-3 and TRBJ2-1; the D gene is possibly TRBD2 (6 bases). Germline lookup yields CDR1 MNHEY and CDR2 SVGEGT. V was trimmed by 0 bases and J by 9 bases, leaving 12 bases between them. The CDR3 spans 14 residues. The CDR3 DNA follows: TGTGCCAGCAGTTACTCCGGGGGTGGCGTTGAGCAGTTCTTC. Amino acid sequence: CASSYSGGGVEQFF.

This clonotype was observed a few times. The chain employs TRBV4-1 and TRBJ2-5, with TRBD2 identical over 10 bases. The end of the DNA aligns better with TRBJ2-1, so the J call may be wrong. CDR3 length: 16 amino acids. Germline CDR1 MGHRA, CDR2 YSYEKL. The CDR3 region is CASSPRTSGDGNEQFF. The CDR3 region has the DNA TGCGCCAGCAGCCCCCGGACTAGCGGAGACGGGAATGAGCAGTTCTTC.

The J gene is TRBJ2-1, the V gene TRBV2, with D perhaps given as TRBD1 or TRBD2 (6 bases each). Per germline, CDR1 SNHLY and CDR2 FYNNEI. The CDR3 totals 15 residues. V was shortened by 8 bases and J by 5 bases, with 19 bases between the two germline ends. The CDR3 spells CASSRDSSGDNEQFF. CDR3 nucleotide sequence: TGTGCCAGCTCTCGGGACTCCTCAGGGGACAATGAGCAGTTCTTC.

The rearrangement uses TRBV29-1 and TRBJ2-7; tentatively, D is TRBD1 or TRBD2 (5 bases each). CDR1 is SQVTM, CDR2 ANQGSEA, per germline. V lost 0 bases and J 9 bases, leaving 24 bases between the germline ends. The length of the CDR3 is 16 residues. CDR3 nucleotides: TGCAGCGTTGAAGATCGGGGCAGTGGATACGAAACGGTGCAGTACTTC. It yields the protein CSVEDRGSGYETVQYF.

The genes are TRBV29-1 and TRBJ2-1; possible D gene TRBD1, 5 bases. The V gene lost 6 bases and the J gene lost 6 bases, with 18 bases spanning the gap. This CDR3 is built from 14 residues. Germline assignment: CDR1 SQVTM and CDR2 ANQGSEA. DNA for the CDR3: TGCAGCGTGCGCCCTGCAGGGATCATCAATGAGCAGTTCTTC. Its translation is CSVRPAGIINEQFF.

This clonotype has just a few counts. This chain links TRBV29-1 with TRBJ2-7; the D gene is possibly TRBD2 (5 bases). CDR1 is SQVTM, CDR2 ANQGSEA, per germline. The V end lost 2 bases, the J end lost 5 bases, and 10 bases lay between the germline ends. The CDR3 covers 12 residues. The CDR3 bases are TGCAGCGTTGAAAGGAACGGGGACGAGCAGTACTTC. This encodes CSVERNGDEQYF.

The table lists this clonotype with a few counts. The chain uses TRBV3-1 and TRBJ2-5; 7 nucleotides align to TRBD2. CDR3 length: 15 amino acids. V lost 1 base to trimming and J lost 2 bases; unmatched junction nucleotides: 4. CDR1 is LGHDT and CDR2 is YNNKEL in the germline V gene (reference sequence). The CDR3 region is CASSQGPGGQETQYF. The CDR3 DNA is TGTGCCAGCAGCCAAGGACCCGGGGGGCAAGAGACCCAGTACTTC.

This chain links TRBV5-6 with TRBJ2-3; D is perhaps TRBD1 (5 bases). V lost 1 base to trimming and J lost 0 bases, with 9 bases between them. There are 15 residues in the CDR3. Germline CDR1 reads SGHDT; CDR2 reads YYEEEE. The CDR3 is CASSLYGASTDTQYF. CDR3 nucleotide sequence: TGTGCCAGCAGCTTGTATGGGGCTAGCACAGATACGCAGTATTTT.

CDR3 DNA sequence: TGCAGCATAAAGGGACCGGTCATGAACACTGAAGCTTTCTTT. This codes for CSIKGPVMNTEAFF. This chain uses TRBV29-1 with TRBJ1-1; possibly TRBD1 for D (5 bases). CDR1 and CDR2 (germline): SQVTM, ANQGSEA. The CDR3 spans 14 residues. V gave up 8 bases and J gave up 0 bases, with 16 bases separating them. Full variable domain (outside the CDR3, taken from reference TRBV29-1 and TRBJ1-1): SAVISQKPSRDICQRGTSLTIQCQVDSQVTMMFWYRQQPGQSLTLIATANQGSEATYESGFVIDKFPISRPNLTFSTLTVSNMSPEDSSIYLCSIKGPVMNTEAFFGQGTRLTVV.

V and J are TRBV4-1 and TRBJ1-2; 9 bases map to TRBD1. Germline trimming cut 4 bases from V and 7 bases from J; bases unmatched to any gene: 4. The CDR3 sequence is 13 residues long. From germline, CDR1 is MGHRA and CDR2 YSYEKL. This CDR3 is CASSPGQGFGYTF. In DNA form, the CDR3 reads TGCGCCAGCAGCCCTGGACAGGGGTTTGGCTACACCTTC.